This TCR beta chain was retrieved from a study of blood T cell repertoires in COVID-19. CDR1 SGHNT and CDR2 YENEEA come from the germline V gene. The CDR3 length is 18 residues. The V gene end was trimmed by 1 base and the J gene end by 5 bases; junction bases not matched to a gene: 14. Repertoires were generated with immunoSEQ multiplex PCR, while TCRdb's copy carries only in-frame clones and drops some. The table records some 320,000 clones, over 90% of them present only once. The sample comprised PBMCs or T cells enriched from blood (not recorded which). The chain joins TRBV11-3 to TRBJ2-3; 8 bases are a match to TRBD2. The clonotype was recovered from a woman in her twenties or thirties who had been exposed to COVID-19. The CDR3 protein is CASSLGAYSGASGDTQYF. As DNA, the CDR3 is TGTGCCAGCAGCTTAGGAGCCTATAGCGGGGCCTCGGGAGATACGCAGTATTTT.